This TCR beta chain derives from a study of cytomegalovirus exposure and HLA in healthy donors (dated by TCRdb to the late 2010s). Notes on the research overall: According to an earlier analysis of a few hundred of the donors, about 179 million T cells yielded 117 million unique TCR beta sequences and less than 300 Gb of sequence data. An early release that covered about 600 HLA-typed donors contained 250 to 350 gigabases of sequencing data and around 85 million unique TCR sequences. Among the roughly 380 genotyped donors, approximately 82% belonged to the genetic ancestry cluster associated with self-reported Caucasian donors. The study aimed to test whether signatures of past pathogen exposure could be identified by cataloging public T cell receptors. Using immunosequencing, the study profiled T cell repertoires from about 620 subjects and related those repertoires to cytomegalovirus serostatus. Besides the first cohort of some 670 subjects, a separate validation cohort made up of 120 different subjects was used. The study combined high-throughput TCR immunosequencing, statistical association of individual TCRs with disease status, and machine learning to predict cytomegalovirus infection status. In a later analysis, previously published TCR beta repertoires from several hundred donors were re-analyzed and high-resolution HLA genotyping was added so that TCR occurrence patterns could be studied. Rather than using new phenotypic data, the later analysis identified candidate immune exposures from TCR beta sequences and from how often those sequences occurred across donors. To decide whether each TCR beta V gene segment behaved as functional or pseudogenic, an earlier analysis of some 540 of the donors relied on high-throughput TCR beta sequencing. Alongside the repertoire data, information on donor age, sex, ethnicity and CMV serostatus was compiled. Genome-wide SNP genotypes for about three fifths of the 666 donors were used in a later genetic analysis, which treated that subset as a discovery cohort. All discovery cohort repertoires had been generated on a single sequencing platform. HLA typing included class I and class II loci at four-digit resolution. Typing coverage differed by locus: A, B, C, DRB1 and DQB1 were typed in about 620-630 donors, DQA1 in roughly 500, DPA1 in 600 to 610, and DPB1 in 450 to 490. Roughly 5 DR-DQ haplotypes were treated as single units for association and clustering because of strong linkage in the cohort. Among around 400 genotyped donors of the cohort, an average of roughly 240,000 unique TCR beta nucleotide sequences were sequenced per donor, around a sixth of them non-productive. The investigation overall reported the following: A cluster of highly shared sequence variants was judged likely to be a technical artifact of the sequencing pipeline. The 87-base-pair reads could not distinguish some IMGT-functional V segments, including TRBV6-2 and TRBV6-3, so those segments were excluded. The study gave a list of 150 to 200 TCR beta chains associated with cytomegalovirus. In an earlier analysis of some 500 of the donors, most TCR beta V segments appeared in productive rearrangements about 90% or about 30% of the time, broadly matching IMGT annotations. A later analysis found that most CMV-associated TCR beta chains appeared HLA-restricted, with HLA associations seemingly driven largely by CMV exposure. Cytomegalovirus status was reported to be diagnosed by the classifier with high specificity and sensitivity in both the original and validation cohorts. For the cohort, immune exposure information was limited to CMV serostatus. In a later analysis, several top co-occurrence clusters were reported to appear linked to parvovirus B19, influenza, CMV and Epstein-Barr virus. An association between a missense DCLRE1C variant and V-gene and J-gene trimming of TCR beta chains was found in a later genetic analysis and replicated in an independent cohort. According to a later analysis, TCR association rates differed among HLA loci, with DRB1 alleles showing the most associated TCRs and HLA-C alleles showing the fewest. A few of the identified cytomegalovirus-associated TCR beta chains were confirmed in vitro to be specific for cytomegalovirus antigens. The earlier analysis of some 560 of the donors excluded over 15 rarely observed V segments, including chromosome 9 orphons, because counts were too low. HLA typing was unavailable for some donors at each locus, so association tests used only the typed subset. A further reported finding was that TCR beta sequences accurately predicted the HLA-A and HLA-B alleles for most subjects in the first cohort. A later genetic analysis reported fewer N-insertions in productive TCRs among donors in an Asian-associated ancestry cluster than the approximately 700-donor mean. Specific HLA alleles were associated with over 15,000 TCR beta sequences at a false discovery rate of 0.05 in a later analysis. While some public TCRs were present in many individuals, most TCR sequences turned up only very rarely across donors. The authors suggested that the approach could potentially be extended to other disease states and immunological phenotypes. Strong co-occurrence of HLA alleles, especially DR and DQ, made assigning TCR associations to individual alleles difficult. In this cohort, only TCR beta chains were sequenced, and detectable features were limited by the absence of alpha or paired-chain data. Compared with equally common non-associated chains, HLA-associated TCR beta chains in a later analysis were more clonally expanded and had lower generation probabilities. The presence/absence analyses assumed that sequencing depth was roughly uniform across donors, and that assumption may not be true. Linkage disequilibrium might explain the correlated functional status among segregating V segments, but an unknown experimental factor could not be ruled out.

The cohort consisted of some 730 healthy bone marrow donors. At the time of sampling, every cohort member was nominally healthy, though immune exposures that went unrecorded were likely present. The donor tested CMV seronegative, placing the donor among the approximately 400 seronegative members of the cohort. A peripheral blood sample was provided by each donor, and peripheral blood mononuclear cells were used for TCR beta sequencing. The Qiagen DNeasy Blood Extraction Kit was used to extract genomic DNA from the blood cell samples. The CDR3 starts with the cysteine, ends with the phenylalanine, and has 14 residues. Only the CDR3 region is kept as DNA, spanning 42 bases read in frame from base 1. Relative to germline, V is missing 6 bases and J is missing 7 bases, with 8 bases of the junction outside any gene match. Looking up the germline V gene (reference sequence) yields CDR1 MNHEY and CDR2 SMNVEV.

Library preparation was by the immunoSEQ multiplex PCR assay. For the multiplex PCR, a mixture combining 60 forward primers for TCR Vbeta segments and 13 reverse primers for TCR Jbeta segments was used. The CDR3 region of rearranged TCR beta genes was amplified from genomic DNA by a multiplex PCR assay. On the Illumina HiSeq System, the amplified TCR beta libraries were sequenced as 87-base-pair reads. The source study handled its data this way. A later analysis tallied tens of millions of unique TCR beta chains across the approximately 670 repertoires, and about 10 million of those chains were shared by two or more donors. A nearest-neighbor algorithm error-corrected the raw reads and collapsed the reads into unique sequences, merging closely related sequences to remove PCR and sequencing errors. V, D and J gene segments were assigned by aligning CDR3 sequences to IMGT reference sequences. For a sequence to be retained, a match of at least six nucleotides was required to both a V gene segment and a J gene segment. Rearrangements were called productive when the CDR3 lacked stop codons and stayed in frame with V and J; all others were non-productive. Following IMGT convention, CDR3 was defined as the stretch from the second conserved V-encoded cysteine to the conserved J-encoded phenylalanine. The earlier analysis of fewer than 750 of the donors excluded sequences that lacked an unambiguous match to a single V gene segment. In an earlier analysis of several hundred of the donors, V segments were called functional above 56.7% productive rearrangements and were called segregating when the between-donor standard deviation exceeded 5%. A statistical classification framework was built for diagnosing cytomegalovirus status from the catalog of TCR beta chain sequences. In a later analysis, TCR nucleotide sequences were compared against IMGT/GENE-DB human TR gene sequences so that V and J genes could be assigned. Using the TCRdist pipeline, a later analysis assigned CDR3 sequences along with most-parsimonious VDJ recombination scenarios. A later analysis defined each TCR beta chain by its CDR3 amino acid sequence plus V-gene family, and excluded reads lacking a unique V-gene family. As a way to deal with suspected cross-contamination and a sequencing artifact, a later analysis dropped 592 nucleotide sequences that were highly shared and had low generation probability. A later analysis calculated a clonal expansion index for each public chain from normalized within-repertoire ranks of inferred template counts. Generation probabilities in a later analysis came from a VDJ recombination model fitted to out-of-frame rearrangements, and those results were checked against IGoR. Hypergeometric tests were used in a later analysis to score TCR-TCR, TCR-HLA and TCR-CMV co-occurrence, with a repertoire-size bias correction applied to the TCR pairs. To estimate false discovery rates, a later analysis permuted the HLA or CMV assignments 20 times. In a later analysis, co-occurring TCRs were grouped using DBSCAN, with TCRdist sequence similarity added in when clustering inside HLA-allele-positive subsets. Repertoires with fewer than 30,000 or more than 120,000 public chains were left out of co-occurrence clustering, as were about 5 repertoires with anomalous nucleotide sharing. Here the immuneACCESS table is served through TCRdb, limited to in-frame sequences with V and J called. Missing clones are a known gap in these copies; in checked studies unresolved V genes cover under half, and the rest lacks a known reason. D and trimming come from the DNA, and the V and J calls and clone size come from that table. This sample gives about 150,000 clones in total; roughly 84% of them show up just once. 0.38% of the sample is in the top ten clones.

A few counts support this clone. What antigen it recognizes has not been identified. Qualities for individual bases were not recorded, and no much larger clone is one base off. The clonotype originates from a boy aged 2 to 9 in good health and CMV-seronegative. Sequenced material: PBMCs. The chain is made from TRBV27 and TRBJ1-4, with TRBD1 matching 7 junction bases. The nucleotide sequence reads as follows: TGTGCCAGCAGCAGGGACAGCTTTAGTGAAAAACTGTTTTTT. Translated, this gives CASSRDSFSEKLFF.